This passage covers 7 T cell receptor beta chains from one sample sequenced in a study of T cell responses to AZD1222 COVID-19 vaccine. Sequencing used immunoSEQ multiplex PCR; TCRdb keeps in-frame clones, though not all of them. The data contain 150,000 to 190,000 clones, 75% to 90% of them seen just once; the ten biggest clones take up roughly a tenth. This specimen consisted of peripheral blood, obtained 28 days after the second AZD1222 dose. The origin of the receptors is an adult who received the AZD1222 COVID-19 vaccine.

This clone was seen a few times. This chain joins TRBV6-6 and TRBJ2-3, with 10 nucleotides matching TRBD1. The CDR3 is made up of 18 amino acids. The trim removed 5 bases at V and 1 base at J, leaving 12 bases unmatched. Germline V gene sequence: CDR1 MNHNY, CDR2 SVGAGI (reference sequence). The CDR3 DNA reads TGTGCCAGCAGTCCCGACAGGGGGCCATGGTCTGGCACAGATACGCAGTATTTT. Protein: CASSPDRGPWSGTDTQYF.

The V and J genes are TRBV30 and TRBJ1-5; 12 nucleotides align to TRBD1. Germline trimming cut 2 bases from V and 7 bases from J; bases unmatched to any gene: 9. Germline lookup yields CDR1 GTSNPN and CDR2 SVGIG (reference sequence). The CDR3 contains 16 residues. The DNA for the CDR3 is TGTGCCTGGAGTTTCCCGGGACAGGGGGCTTGGCAGCCCCAGCATTTT. Encoded protein: CAWSFPGQGAWQPQHF.

This chain links TRBV19 with TRBJ2-1, with 7 bases aligning to TRBD2. Germline V gene sequence: CDR1 LNHDA, CDR2 SQIVND (reference sequence). The CDR3 runs to 15 residues. The ends lost 6 bases at V and 2 bases at J; junction bases unmatched: 7. This CDR3 is CASRASAGAYNEQFF. The CDR3 DNA is TGTGCCAGTAGGGCTAGTGCGGGAGCCTACAATGAGCAGTTCTTC.

V gene TRBV2 combines with J gene TRBJ1-4; D remains unclear. The CDR3 is 11 residues long. Germline V gene data show CDR1 as SNHLY and CDR2 as FYNNEI. V was shortened by 5 bases and J by 6 bases, with 4 bases between the two germline ends. CDR3 DNA: TGTGCCAGCAGTACACATGAAAAACTGTTTTTT. Its translation is CASSTHEKLFF.

J is TRBJ2-7 and V is TRBV6-2 or TRBV6-3; TRBD2 matches 12 bases. The CDR3 loop spans 14 amino acids. Germline V CDR1 and CDR2: MNHEY, SVGEGT. V gave up 5 bases and J gave up 4 bases; unmatched junction bases: 3. The CDR3 here is CASSGLAGIYEQYF. The CDR3 bases are TGTGCCAGCAGTGGACTAGCGGGGATATACGAGCAGTACTTC.

This chain uses TRBV18 with TRBJ2-1, with 8 nucleotides matching TRBD2. Per germline, CDR1 KGHSH and CDR2 LQKENI. CDR3 length: 15 residues. V shed 3 bases, J shed 5 bases, and the junction held 6 bases outside the gene matches. The CDR3 is CASSPREGFDNEQFF. CDR3 sequence (DNA): TGTGCCAGCTCACCCCGGGAGGGTTTCGACAATGAGCAGTTCTTC.

The V gene is TRBV3-1 (or the pseudogene TRBV3-2), the J gene TRBJ1-2; D is ambiguous. In germline, CDR1 is LGHDT, CDR2 YNNKEL (reference sequence). There are 15 residues in the CDR3. Trimming removed 8 bases from V and 4 bases from J, with 20 bases in between. CDR3 loop: CASRNSLGDGYGYTF. The CDR3 DNA follows: TGTGCCAGCCGCAACTCCTTGGGTGACGGCTATGGCTACACCTTC.